A single sample gave rise to the 12 T cell receptor beta chains below, sequenced in a study of T cells in Graves' hyperthyroidism and ophthalmopathy (dated by TCRdb to the late 2010s). Library preparation used multiplex PCR. The sample was run on an Illumina HiSeq 2000. The TCR beta CDR3 regions were amplified from the RNA transcripts. For the first round of RT-PCR on the TCR CDR3, the HTBI primer set was used together with the Qiagen OneStep RT-PCR kit. TCRdb trimmed public reads at Q25 via fastp, called clones via MiXCR and kept in-frame beta chains. Here each entry gathers all rows of one CDR3 protein and keeps the most common genes and DNA. For this sample there are more than 350,000 distinct CDR3 sequences; 15% appear just once. The ten largest clones capture 30% to 35% of the sample. Sequenced material: blood. The receptor source for this set is a woman in her 30s with Graves' hyperthyroidism.

The rearrangement joins TRBV20-1 to TRBJ1-1; TRBD1 agrees at 7 bases. The V segment lost 0 bases and the J segment 1 base; nucleotides outside the gene matches: 11. The V gene's germline CDR1 is DFQATT and CDR2 SNEGSKA (reference sequence). The CDR3 contains 17 residues. CDR3 region: CSARDALWTGSNTEAFF. DNA of the CDR3: TGCAGTGCTAGAGATGCCCTATGGACAGGATCGAACACTGAAGCTTTCTTT.

This chain uses TRBV5-1 with TRBJ1-2; the D gene is possibly TRBD1 (5 bases). The CDR3 covers 13 residues. V dropped 4 bases and J dropped 4 bases, with 11 bases sitting between them. CDR1 is SGHRS, CDR2 YFSETQ, per germline. The CDR3 here is CASSGGTAYGYTF. The CDR3 coding sequence is TGCGCCAGCAGCGGTGGGACCGCCTATGGCTACACCTTC.

This clonotype was detected ten times or more. CDR3 loop: CASSESSAREEQYF. The CDR3 DNA is TGTGCCAGCAGTGAATCTTCAGCTAGAGAAGAGCAGTACTTC. The chain is built from TRBV6-1 and TRBJ2-7; D gene unclear. From germline, CDR1 is MNHNS and CDR2 SASEGT. V lost 2 bases and J lost 7, with 15 bases in between. This CDR3 spans 14 amino acids.

This clonotype turned up a few times. The chain has TRBV5-1 and TRBJ2-6; D is unclear. The germline CDR1 and CDR2 sequences are SGHRS and YFSETQ. This CDR3 is 20 amino acids long. The V end lost 4 bases, the J end lost 0 bases, and 23 bases lay between the germline ends. CDR3 nucleotides: TGCGCCAGCAGCGGATCGAAGGACGAGTATCTTGGCTCTGGGGCCAACGTCCTGACTTTC. This sequence encodes CASSGSKDEYLGSGANVLTF.

This clonotype was detected a few times. The chain joins TRBV6-1 to TRBJ1-2, with D perhaps matching TRBD1 (5 bases). CDR1 and CDR2 (germline): MNHNS, SASEGT. V lost 5 bases and J 8 bases, leaving 12 bases between the germline ends. This CDR3 has 12 amino acids. CDR3 loop: CASSSGSGGYTF. CDR3 coding DNA: TGTGCCAGCAGTTCAGGGAGCGGAGGCTACACCTTC.

The gene calls are TRBV11-2 and TRBJ2-3; 7 bases map to TRBD2. Per the germline V gene, CDR1 is SGHAT and CDR2 is FQNNGV. The CDR3 extends over 15 amino acids. V lost 0 bases, J lost 9 bases, and 9 bases stayed unmatched. This CDR3 reads CASSLDPGEGRTQYF. The CDR3 bases are TGTGCCAGCAGCTTAGATCCGGGGGAGGGGAGGACGCAGTATTTT. Combining the CDR3 with reference TRBV11-2 and TRBJ2-3 gives the whole variable domain EAGVAQSPRYKIIEKRQSVAFWCNPISGHATLYWYQQILGQGPKLLIQFQNNGVVDDSQLPKDRFSAERLKGVDSTLKIQPAKLEDSAVYLCASSLDPGEGRTQYFGPGTRLTVL.

This clonotype was detected a few times. The gene calls are TRBV9 and TRBJ2-1; 12 bases align to TRBD2. Unmatched junction bases numbered 5, after V lost 0 bases and J lost 7 bases. This CDR3 has 16 residues. Germline values: CDR1 SGDLS, CDR2 YYNGEE. Here the CDR3 reads CASSVAGLAGNNEQFF. CDR3 DNA sequence: TGTGCCAGCAGCGTAGCCGGACTAGCGGGAAATAATGAGCAGTTCTTC.

This chain joins TRBV29-1 and TRBJ2-1; 8 bases are shared with TRBD2. This CDR3 spans 12 amino acids. V was pared by 5 bases and J by 7 bases, with 4 bases of the junction left unmatched. Germline loops: CDR1 SQVTM, CDR2 ANQGSEA. CDR3 DNA: TGCAGCGTTTTACCGGGAGGGAATGAGCAGTTCTTC. Translation gives CSVLPGGNEQFF.

There are a few counts of this clonotype. The rearrangement uses TRBV5-1 and TRBJ2-7; D assignment may be TRBD1 or TRBD2 (5 bases each). Germline V gene sequence: CDR1 SGHRS, CDR2 YFSETQ. This CDR3 is built from 15 residues. The V and J ends lost 4 bases and 0 bases respectively, with 14 bases between them. Written as DNA, the CDR3 is TGCGCCAGCAGCCCCCCGGGACGGGTCTCCTACGAGCAGTACTTC. The encoded protein is CASSPPGRVSYEQYF.

This rearrangement joins TRBV7-9 to TRBJ1-6; no clear D. Trimming took 6 bases from V and 1 from J, leaving 13 bases between them. The CDR3 has 16 amino acids. Germline CDR1 is SEHNR and CDR2 is FQNEAQ (reference sequence). CDR3 coding DNA: TGTGCCAGCAGTCTAGACAAGCCGTCCTATAATTCACCCCTCCACTTT. It translates to CASSLDKPSYNSPLHF.

This clonotype was recorded at least ten times. This chain joins TRBV3-1 and TRBJ2-3; D might be TRBD2 (6 bases). Germline V gives CDR1 LGHDT, CDR2 YNNKEL (reference sequence). Trimming pared 3 bases from V and 0 bases from J, leaving 13 bases between. This CDR3 region has 16 residues. CDR3 amino acids: CASSHRLGTSTDTQYF. CDR3 DNA sequence: TGTGCCAGCAGCCACCGACTAGGAACCAGCACAGATACGCAGTATTTT.

V and J are TRBV28 and TRBJ1-5; maybe TRBD1 (5 bases). The CDR3 runs to 15 residues. Per germline, CDR1 MDHEN and CDR2 SYDVKM. CDR3 loop: CVTGQDWNGNQPQHF. CDR3 sequence (DNA): TGTGTCACGGGGCAGGACTGGAATGGCAATCAGCCCCAGCATTTT.